A selection of T cell receptor beta chains follows, all from one sample in a study of T-cell reconstitution after alpha-beta-depleted transplantation in children. One entry per CDR3 protein, called by TCRdb with MiXCR from the PCR reads. The sample consists of under 300,000 distinct CDR3 sequences, roughly 12% of them appearing once. This material consisted of peripheral blood, taken 180 days after TCRalphabeta/CD19-depleted stem cell transplant. Receptors originate from a male patient aged 2 to 9 who had a stem cell transplant for chronic granulomatous disease, so the T cells may come from the graft donor. CDR3s include the opening cysteine and the closing phenylalanine or tryptophan. D genes are given only for firm matches. The listing skips clone size in some rows; elsewhere it reads once, few, many or a size class.

J gene,D gene,clone size,V gene,CDR3 DNA,CDR3 protein
TRBJ2-7,NA,many,TRBV5-5,TGTGCCAGCAGCTCGGGATCAGGATCCTACGAGCAGTACTTC,CASSSGSGSYEQYF
TRBJ2-2,NA,many,TRBV11-1,TGTGCCAGCAGTCGAGCAGGGAACACCGGGGAGCTGTTTTTT,CASSRAGNTGELFF
TRBJ2-3,NA,NA,TRBV20-1,TGCAGTGAGAGAGGCGGGAGCACAGATACGCAGTATTTT,CSERGGSTDTQYF
TRBJ2-3,TRBD2,NA,TRBV30,TGTGCCTGGAGTCACCCGGGACTAGCGGGGCGCACAGATACGCAGTATTTT,CAWSHPGLAGRTDTQYF
TRBJ2-1,TRBD2,few,TRBV5-4,TGTGCCAGCAGCCCGCTAGCGGTCTCCTACAATGAGCAGTTCTTC,CASSPLAVSYNEQFF
TRBJ2-7,TRBD2,many,TRBV6-2/TRBV6-3,TGTGCCAGCAGGACCTATAGCGGGAGGGCCCCCTACGAGCAGTACTTC,CASRTYSGRAPYEQYF
TRBJ2-1,TRBD1,many,TRBV20-1,TGCAGTGCTAGGGGACAGACCTACAATGAGCAGTTCTTC,CSARGQTYNEQFF
TRBJ2-1,NA,many,TRBV6-2/TRBV6-3,TGTGCCAGCAGTTATCAAACCAATGAGCAGTTCTTC,CASSYQTNEQFF
TRBJ2-2,TRBD2,few,TRBV12-3/TRBV12-4,TGTGCCAGCAGTCCAGGACTAATCCAGCGGGGTAGAGCCGGGGAGCTGTTTTTT,CASSPGLIQRGRAGELFF
TRBJ2-2,TRBD1,many,TRBV9,TGTGCCAGCAGCGTAGGGACAGGGAACACCGGGGAGCTGTTTTTT,CASSVGTGNTGELFF
TRBJ1-2,TRBD1,many,TRBV27,TGTGCCAGCAGTTTTGGGACAGGACAGTATGGCTACACCTTC,CASSFGTGQYGYTF
TRBJ1-5,NA,many,TRBV12-3/TRBV12-4,TGTGCCAGCAGTTTAGTGTTAGTCAATCAGCCCCAGCATTTT,CASSLVLVNQPQHF
TRBJ2-5,TRBD1,NA,TRBV5-4,TGTGCCAGCAGCCCGGGGACAGGCGGTTTGGAGACCCAGTACTTC,CASSPGTGGLETQYF
TRBJ2-3,NA,many,TRBV4-1,TGCGCCAGCAGCCCGGGACGAGGGGACACAGATACGCAGTATTTT,CASSPGRGDTDTQYF
TRBJ2-2,TRBD2,NA,TRBV12-3/TRBV12-4,TGTGCCAGCAGTCCGGAACTAGCGGACATGGACGGGGAGCTGTTTTTT,CASSPELADMDGELFF
TRBJ2-2,NA,NA,TRBV3-1,TGTGCCAGCAGCCCAATCGAGGCGACGGAGAACACCGGGGAGCTGTTTTTT,CASSPIEATENTGELFF
TRBJ1-2,NA,many,TRBV5-1,TGCGCCAGCAGCTTGGGGACGGGATATGGCTACACCTTC,CASSLGTGYGYTF
TRBJ1-4,NA,few,TRBV4-2,TGTGCCAGCAGCCAAGGTCGCAGACTAGACGGAGAAAAACTGTTTTTT,CASSQGRRLDGEKLFF
TRBJ2-4,TRBD1,many,TRBV29-1,TGCAGCGTTGGGGACAGGATGGGGACAAAAAACATTCAGTACTTC,CSVGDRMGTKNIQYF
TRBJ2-7,TRBD1,many,TRBV20-1,TGCAGTGCTAGCCCGGACAGGGGGCGCTTCGAGCAGTACTTC,CSASPDRGRFEQYF
TRBJ1-5,NA,NA,TRBV18,TGTGCCAGCTCACCACTTCCATCAATGGGCTATAGCAATCGGCCCCAGCATTTT,CASSPLPSMGYSNRPQHF
TRBJ2-5,NA,many,TRBV24-1,TGTGCCACCAGTGACCCCGGGTGGGGGGAAGAGACCCAGTACTTC,CATSDPGWGEETQYF
TRBJ2-7,TRBD2,many,TRBV20-1,TGCAGTGCTAGCCCGGGACTAGCGCTTTACGAGCAGTACTTC,CSASPGLALYEQYF
TRBJ2-1,TRBD2,many,TRBV6-1,TGTGCCAGCAGTGGTCGTGGCCTAGCGGGAGCCGGCGGCCCCTACAATGAGCAGTTCTTC,CASSGRGLAGAGGPYNEQFF
TRBJ2-5,TRBD2,many,TRBV5-1,TGCGCCAGCAGCTCCGGGGGGGGCGTGGAGACCCAGTACTTC,CASSSGGGVETQYF
TRBJ2-1,NA,many,TRBV15,TGTGCCACCAGCGTAGGGACTCACAATGAGCAGTTCTTC,CATSVGTHNEQFF
TRBJ2-7,NA,NA,TRBV28,TGTGCCAGCAGAAGCTCCAGGGTTCCCCACGAGCAGTACTTC,CASRSSRVPHEQYF
TRBJ2-7,TRBD1,many,TRBV9,TGTGCCAGCAGCGTAGGTGGGACAGGGGGCAACTACGAGCAGTACTTC,CASSVGGTGGNYEQYF
TRBJ2-7,TRBD2,NA,TRBV7-6,TGTGCCAGCAGCTTAGCGAATAGCGGGAGTATCCACGAGCAGTACTTC,CASSLANSGSIHEQYF
TRBJ1-4,NA,many,TRBV6-2/TRBV6-3,TGTGCCAGCAGTTACTTCGGGAATGAAAAACTGTTTTTT,CASSYFGNEKLFF
TRBJ2-7,TRBD1,many,TRBV19,TGTGCCAGTAGTACCGGGGACAGATTCTACGAGCAGTACTTC,CASSTGDRFYEQYF
TRBJ2-2,NA,many,TRBV3-1,TGTGCCAGCAGCCAAGCTGGGGGGGGACAGAAGCTGTTTTTT,CASSQAGGGQKLFF
TRBJ2-5,NA,many,TRBV4-2,TGTGCCAGCAGCCACAGTCTGCAGGAAGAGACCCAGTACTTC,CASSHSLQEETQYF
TRBJ2-7,NA,many,TRBV11-2,TGTGCCAGCAGCTTAGAAGTGGCAGGGATCTACGAGCAGTACTTC,CASSLEVAGIYEQYF
TRBJ2-7,NA,NA,TRBV18,TGTGCCAGCTCACCTCCCCATGATCTCGAGCAGTACTTC,CASSPPHDLEQYF
TRBJ2-5,NA,many,TRBV10-3,TGTGCCATCAGTGGCTCCCTGGAGGCCCAAGAGACCCAGTACTTC,CAISGSLEAQETQYF
TRBJ2-4,NA,many,TRBV20-1,TGCAGTGCTAGCCTGGGGGGCGGGAACATTCAGTACTTC,CSASLGGGNIQYF
TRBJ1-2,NA,many,TRBV4-2,TGTGCCAGCAGCCAAGATTTGCCGGGGGCGCGTTATGGCTACACCTTC,CASSQDLPGARYGYTF
TRBJ2-7,TRBD1,many,TRBV9,TGTGCCAGCAGCGTAAGGGACAGGGCCTACGAGCAGTACTTC,CASSVRDRAYEQYF
TRBJ2-5,NA,many,TRBV12-3/TRBV12-4,TGTGCCAGCAGTCCTCGATTCCCCCGAACCCAGTACTTC,CASSPRFPRTQYF
TRBJ2-5,TRBD2,many,TRBV7-9,TGTGCCAGCAGTGAAGCGGGGGGCCGGTACCAAGAGACCCAGTACTTC,CASSEAGGRYQETQYF
TRBJ2-4,NA,few,TRBV20-1,TGCAGTGCCCCCCCGGCAGGGGCCAAAAACATTCAGTACTTC,CSAPPAGAKNIQYF
TRBJ1-2,TRBD1,many,TRBV5-5,TGTGCCAGCAGCTTGGGGACAGGGGCCGACCTTAACTATGGCTACACCTTC,CASSLGTGADLNYGYTF
TRBJ2-5,TRBD1,many,TRBV12-3/TRBV12-4,TGTGCCAGCAGTTTTCCGGGACAGCAAGAGACCCAGTACTTC,CASSFPGQQETQYF
TRBJ2-1,TRBD2,NA,TRBV18,TGTGCCAGCTCACTCCCACCAGCGGGGGTGAATGAGCAGTTCTTC,CASSLPPAGVNEQFF
TRBJ2-1,TRBD2,many,TRBV5-1,TGCGCCAGCAGCCAACCGGGACTAGCGGGAGTTGATGAGCAGTTCTTC,CASSQPGLAGVDEQFF
TRBJ2-1,TRBD2,many,TRBV6-2/TRBV6-3,TGTGCCAGCAGTTACGGGCGGGGGAACAATGAGCAGTTCTTC,CASSYGRGNNEQFF
TRBJ2-1,TRBD2,many,TRBV7-2,TGTGCCAGCAGCCCGGCGTCCGGGACTAGTTTCTATGAGCAGTTCTTC,CASSPASGTSFYEQFF
TRBJ2-7,TRBD2,many,TRBV3-1,TGTGCCAGCAGCCAACAAGCGGGACCCTACGAGCAGTACTTC,CASSQQAGPYEQYF
TRBJ2-5,NA,many,TRBV7-2,TGTGCCAGCAGCCCTTCTCGGGCAGCTCAAGAGACCCAGTACTTC,CASSPSRAAQETQYF
TRBJ2-1,NA,many,TRBV20-1,TGCAGTGCGGAGAGTATCAATGAGCAGTTCTTC,CSAESINEQFF
TRBJ2-3,NA,many,TRBV9,TGTGCCAGCAGGGGAGAGGGCACAGATACGCAGTATTTT,CASRGEGTDTQYF
TRBJ1-4,TRBD1,many,TRBV4-1,TGCGCCAGCAGCCAAGGAGGGAGGAGGGGGCAGGGACTGTTTTTT,CASSQGGRRGQGLFF
TRBJ1-1,NA,NA,TRBV14,TGTGCCAGCAGCCACGACACTTCCTACACTGAAGCTTTCTTT,CASSHDTSYTEAFF